Shown below are 4 T cell receptor delta chains from a single sample sequenced in a study of gamma-delta chains in newborns, infants, children. TCRdb redid the clone calls on the reads with CATT. This table has about 9,200 delta-chain clones, approximately 22% appearing once. Sequencing was performed on blood. The receptors shown here come from a child who was a newborn, infant or young child, either healthy, febrile or measles-vaccinated (not recorded which).

This clone came up a few times. At the DNA level, this CDR3 is encoded by other sequences in the same sample as well. V gene TRDV1 combines with J gene TRDJ1; no reliable D call. The germline V gene encodes CDR1 TSWWSYY and CDR2 QGS. V lost 2 bases to trimming and J lost 0 bases, with 19 bases between them. The CDR3 extends over 18 amino acids. As DNA, the CDR3 is TGTGCTCTTGGGGAAAGCTATAATACCTCACCGTACACCGATAAACTCATCTTT. Protein product: CALGESYNTSPYTDKLIF.

A word on this clone: An end of the junction does not agree with germline; a read error may underlie this. The chain carries TRDV2 and TRDJ3; 9 nucleotides line up with TRDD3. Germline assignment: CDR1 GEAIGNYY and CDR2 EKD. This CDR3 has 24 residues. The CDR3 nucleotides are TGTGCATGTGACACGGCTCCCAGCTTCTCTGGGGGATCGCACAGCTCCTGGGACACCCGAAAGATGTTTTTC. Amino acids: CACDTAPSFSGGSHSSWDTRKMFF.

On this clone: Other DNA sequences from this sample encode an identical CDR3 as well. This chain uses TRDV2 with TRDJ3, with TRDD3 identical over 12 bases. The CDR3 has 21 residues. From germline, CDR1 is GEAIGNYY and CDR2 EKD. V lost 0 bases, J lost 1 base, and 9 bases stayed unmatched. CDR3 sequence: CACDTVLGDTKESWDTRQMFF. The CDR3 DNA sequence: TGTGCCTGTGACACCGTACTGGGGGATACAAAGGAGTCCTGGGACACCCGACAGATGTTTTTC.

Sample share makes this clone medium-sized (0.01 to 0.1%). The CDR3 DNA sequence: TGTGCTCTTGGGGAACCTATCCTAAGGTTAGGGGATGAGACCGATAAACTCATCTTT. This gives the protein CALGEPILRLGDETDKLIF. V is TRDV1 and J is TRDJ1, with D perhaps TRDD3 (6 bases). The V end lost 1 base, the J end lost 2 bases, and 23 bases lay between the germline ends. CDR3 length: 19 amino acids. Germline-derived CDR1 and CDR2 are TSWWSYY and QGS.